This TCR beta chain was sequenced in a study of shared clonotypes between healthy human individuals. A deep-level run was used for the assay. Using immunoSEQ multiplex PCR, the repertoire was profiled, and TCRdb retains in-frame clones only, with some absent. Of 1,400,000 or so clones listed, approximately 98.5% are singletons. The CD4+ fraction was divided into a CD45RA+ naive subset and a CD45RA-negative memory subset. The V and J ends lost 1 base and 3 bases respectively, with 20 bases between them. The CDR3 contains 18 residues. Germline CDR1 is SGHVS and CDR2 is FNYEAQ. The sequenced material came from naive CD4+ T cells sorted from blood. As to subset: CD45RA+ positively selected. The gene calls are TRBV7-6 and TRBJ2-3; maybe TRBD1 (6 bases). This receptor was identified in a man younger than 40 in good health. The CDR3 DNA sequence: TGTGCCAGCAGCTTAGGGCGACAGGTTTCACTAAGTACAGATACGCAGTATTTT. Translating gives CASSLGRQVSLSTDTQYF.